These 23 T cell receptor beta chains share one sample of origin, sequenced in a study of blood T cell repertoires in COVID-19. Sequencing was performed with immunoSEQ multiplex PCR; in TCRdb, only in-frame clones are kept and a portion is missing. Among roughly 300,000 clones listed, 65% to 90% were seen once. Sequenced material: peripheral blood. These receptors were collected from a human donor in a cohort sampled during active COVID-19.

The chain has TRBV5-5 and TRBJ2-5, with 7 nucleotides matching TRBD1. V dropped 2 bases and J dropped 2; count of bases not matched to a gene: 3. Germline V CDR1 and CDR2: SGHKS, YYEKEE (reference sequence). This CDR3 spans 14 amino acids. CDR3 DNA sequence: TGTGCCAGCAGCTTACAGGGGCGTCAAGAGACCCAGTACTTC. Protein sequence: CASSLQGRQETQYF.

The chain carries TRBV6-5 and TRBJ2-7, with a tentative D call TRBD2 (5 bases). The CDR3 has 15 residues. Trimming pared 0 bases from V and 3 bases from J, leaving 12 bases between. Germline CDR1 and CDR2: MNHEY and SVGAGI. CDR3 bases: TGTGCCAGCAGTTACTCCGAGGGAAGAAGCTACGAGCAGTACTTC. Protein sequence: CASSYSEGRSYEQYF.

The CDR3 loop is CASSSPRTGFYGYTF. As DNA, the CDR3 is TGTGCCAGCAGTTCCCCCCGGACGGGATTCTATGGCTACACCTTC. V gene TRBV27 combines with J gene TRBJ1-2, with no clear D. The CDR3 length is 15 residues. V lost 4 bases and J lost 4, with 16 bases in between. Germline CDR1 reads MNHEY; CDR2 reads SMNVEV (reference sequence).

The chain links TRBV27 to TRBJ1-4, with no clear D. Germline assignment: CDR1 MNHEY and CDR2 SMNVEV (reference sequence). V was pared by 5 bases and J by 8 bases, with 18 bases between. The CDR3 totals 15 residues. As DNA, the CDR3 is TGTGCCAGCAGTCTCGCAGGTCTTAAAAGGGAAAAACTGTTTTTT. Encoded protein: CASSLAGLKREKLFF.

The V call is TRBV6-4, the J call TRBJ2-7; possible D gene TRBD1, 5 bases. V was shortened by 3 bases and J by 0 bases, with 15 bases between the two germline ends. The CDR3 length is 16 residues. Germline V gene data show CDR1 as MRHNA and CDR2 as SNTAGT. This CDR3 is CASSERGRWDSYEQYF. Here the CDR3 DNA reads TGTGCCAGCAGTGAAAGGGGCAGGTGGGACTCCTACGAGCAGTACTTC.

The V gene is TRBV6-5, the J gene TRBJ2-7; 7 nucleotides line up with TRBD1. The junction had 5 bases not matched to a gene; V was cut back by 6 bases and J by 0 bases. Germline CDR1 MNHEY, CDR2 SVGAGI. This CDR3 spans 14 amino acids. Here the CDR3 DNA reads TGTGCCAGCAGCCGAGCAGGGGGCTCCTACGAGCAGTACTTC. This codes for CASSRAGGSYEQYF.

This chain connects TRBV4-1 to TRBJ2-7, with 11 nucleotides matching TRBD2. The CDR3 is made up of 16 amino acids. Trimming cost V 4 bases and J 2 bases; bases outside gene matches: 7. Germline assignment: CDR1 MGHRA and CDR2 YSYEKL. The DNA of the CDR3 is TGCGCCAGCAGCCGGACCGGGACTAGCGGAACCTACGAGCAGTACTTC. This encodes CASSRTGTSGTYEQYF.

CDR3 loop: CASPTGLDTGELFF. The CDR3 bases are TGTGCCAGCCCGACAGGGTTAGACACCGGGGAGCTGTTTTTT. The chain has TRBV11-2 and TRBJ2-2, with 7 positions matching TRBD1. With V trimmed by 8 bases and J by 3 bases, 6 bases remained unmatched. The CDR3 totals 14 residues. From germline, CDR1 is SGHAT and CDR2 FQNNGV. Complete variable domain (other parts from reference TRBV11-2 and TRBJ2-2): EAGVAQSPRYKIIEKRQSVAFWCNPISGHATLYWYQQILGQGPKLLIQFQNNGVVDDSQLPKDRFSAERLKGVDSTLKIQPAKLEDSAVYLCASPTGLDTGELFFGEGSRLTVL.

This chain connects TRBV6-5 to TRBJ1-6, with a weak D call TRBD1 (6 bases). This CDR3 spans 14 amino acids. With 6 bases removed from V and 1 base from J, the gap between germline ends came to 7 bases. Germline assignment: CDR1 MNHEY and CDR2 SVGAGI. The CDR3 spells CASRDSSYNSPLHF. DNA of the CDR3: TGTGCCAGCAGGGACAGTTCCTATAATTCACCCCTCCACTTT.

The V call is TRBV7-8, the J call TRBJ1-4; TRBD1 is a possible D gene (5 bases). CDR3 length: 16 residues. CDR1 and CDR2 (germline): SGHVS, FQNEAQ. The V end was cut by 5 bases, the J end by 0 bases, with 13 bases between. Here the CDR3 reads CASSHKQGTTNEKLFF. DNA for the CDR3: TGTGCCAGCAGCCATAAGCAGGGAACAACTAATGAAAAACTGTTTTTT.

This clone was detected a few times. The rearrangement links TRBV9 to TRBJ1-6; D not certain. Germline assignment: CDR1 SGDLS and CDR2 YYNGEE. CDR3 length equals 14 residues. The V and J ends lost 2 bases and 7 bases respectively, with 10 bases between them. The CDR3 is CASSVSGTNSPLHF. The CDR3 DNA sequence: TGTGCCAGCAGCGTCTCGGGAACCAATTCACCCCTCCACTTT.

This sequence joins TRBV28 and TRBJ1-3, with D unclear. The CDR3 spans 16 residues. Germline lookup yields CDR1 MDHEN and CDR2 SYDVKM. The V and J ends lost 5 bases and 0 bases respectively, with 14 bases between them. The CDR3 bases are TGTGCCAGCAGTCCTTTTAAGGCAGGCTCTGGAAACACCATATATTTT. It is translated as CASSPFKAGSGNTIYF.

This clone was picked up a small number of times. The chain recombines TRBV7-9 with TRBJ2-7; D might be TRBD1 (5 bases). This CDR3 contains 15 residues. The V gene lost 5 bases and the J gene lost 0 bases, with 14 bases spanning the gap. CDR1 and CDR2 from the germline V gene are SEHNR and FQNEAQ (reference sequence). The CDR3 sequence is CASSLGRQISYEQYF. The CDR3 bases are TGTGCCAGCAGCCTGGGCCGACAGATCTCCTACGAGCAGTACTTC.

The chain couples TRBV27 to TRBJ2-2, with 7 bases that match TRBD1. This CDR3 has 16 amino acids. In germline, CDR1 is MNHEY, CDR2 SMNVEV (reference sequence). V lost 3 bases and J lost 5; bases outside the gene matches: 9. DNA for the CDR3: TGTGCCAGCAGTTTCTGGCAGGGGGTGGAGACCGGGGAGCTGTTTTTT. Protein: CASSFWQGVETGELFF.

The genes are TRBV14 and TRBJ2-3; maybe TRBD2 (7 bases). Trimming cost V 5 bases and J 7 bases, with 16 bases left between them. The germline V gene encodes CDR1 SGHDN and CDR2 FVKESK. The CDR3 contains 14 residues. The CDR3 DNA reads TGTGCCAGCAGCAGTGGGGGGGCTCCCTATACGCAGTATTTT. Its translation: CASSSGGAPYTQYF.

This chain links TRBV14 with TRBJ2-2; weak D call: TRBD2 (6 bases). Trimming left V 5 bases short and J 6 bases short, with 13 bases between. Germline CDR1 reads SGHDN; CDR2 reads FVKESK. There are 14 residues in the CDR3. The CDR3 sequence: CASSSGGRAGELFF. The CDR3 nucleotides read TGTGCCAGCAGCTCCGGGGGACGCGCCGGGGAGCTGTTTTTT.

The chain combines TRBV28 with TRBJ1-5; 9 nucleotides match TRBD1. Losses at the gene ends were 2 bases for V and 6 bases for J; bases not matched to a gene: 8. This CDR3 spans 16 amino acids. CDR1 is MDHEN and CDR2 is SYDVKM in the germline V gene. The CDR3 DNA reads TGTGCCAGCAGTTTACGAATACAGGGGGCCGGTCAGCCCCAGCATTTT. This codes for CASSLRIQGAGQPQHF.

V and J are TRBV7-2 and TRBJ1-2; D not certain. The CDR3 totals 13 residues. Germline V gene data show CDR1 as SGHTA and CDR2 as FQGNSA. V lost 1 base and J lost 8, with 11 bases in between. The CDR3 loop is CASSLGRSGGYTF. As DNA, the CDR3 is TGTGCCAGCAGCTTAGGGCGTTCGGGGGGCTACACCTTC.

This chain joins TRBV9 and TRBJ2-5, with D possibly TRBD2 on 5 matching bases. From germline, CDR1 is SGDLS and CDR2 YYNGEE. V dropped 0 bases and J dropped 1 base, with 13 bases sitting between them. The CDR3 runs 16 residues. CDR3 protein: CASSVDSRGFQETQYF. CDR3 nucleotides: TGTGCCAGCAGCGTAGACTCGCGCGGGTTCCAAGAGACCCAGTACTTC.

With regard to this clone: Other nucleotide sequences in the sample specify the same CDR3. The rearrangement joins TRBV10-3 to TRBJ2-2, with D unresolved. The CDR3 length is 11 residues. Germline V CDR1 and CDR2: ENHRY, SYGVKD. V dropped 10 bases and J dropped 2 bases, with 5 bases sitting between them. The CDR3 region has the DNA TGTGCCACCCTTAACACCGGGGAGCTGTTTTTT. This sequence encodes CATLNTGELFF.

V usage is TRBV7-9 and J usage is TRBJ2-1; 9 bases line up with TRBD2. The CDR3 is made up of 16 amino acids. With 3 bases clipped from V and 6 bases from J, the junction kept 9 bases outside the gene matches. Germline CDR1 is SEHNR and CDR2 is FQNEAQ (reference sequence). CDR3 sequence (DNA): TGTGCCAGCAGCTTGAGCGGGACTAGCCTCGGCAATGAGCAGTTCTTC. Its translation is CASSLSGTSLGNEQFF.

This chain joins TRBV9 and TRBJ1-1; 7 nucleotides line up with TRBD1. This CDR3 is built from 15 residues. Germline V CDR1 and CDR2: SGDLS, YYNGEE. The ends lost 0 bases at V and 4 bases at J; junction bases unmatched: 6. The CDR3 DNA follows: TGTGCCAGCAGCGTAGAGGGGGCTAAGGGCACTGAAGCTTTCTTT. This sequence encodes CASSVEGAKGTEAFF.

The chain couples TRBV18 to TRBJ2-4; maybe TRBD2 (6 bases). This CDR3 spans 16 amino acids. Germline V gene lookup returns CDR1 KGHSH and CDR2 LQKENI. With 3 bases removed from V and 8 bases from J, the gap between germline ends came to 20 bases. CDR3 DNA: TGTGCCAGCTCACCTATTCCGGGGTCCCGGGGGTACATTCAGTACTTC. This encodes CASSPIPGSRGYIQYF. The entire variable domain, with the rest obtained from reference TRBV18 and TRBJ2-4, is as follows: NAGVMQNPRHLVRRRGQEARLRCSPMKGHSHVYWYRQLPEEGLKFMVYLQKENIIDESGMPKERFSAEFPKEGPSILRIQQVVRGDSAAYFCASSPIPGSRGYIQYFGAGTRLSVL.